The clone carrying this TCR beta chain was counted only a few times. In germline, CDR1 is MNHEY, CDR2 SMNVEV (reference sequence). The CDR3 contains 14 residues. Trimming pared 7 bases from V and 0 bases from J, leaving 9 bases between. A sample-barcoded 5' primer and a J-beta primer mix were used in a second PCR of about 7 to 12 cycles. TCRdb redid the calling of the 5' RACE reads with MiXCR, one entry per CDR3 protein. The sample records a few hundred thousand distinct CDR3 sequences, about a quarter being singletons. The sample is drawn from a study of blood T cells in healthy people across ages. These data also featured in a second study, about T cells of mothers and their children.

The material sequenced was blood. The rearrangement joins TRBV27 to TRBJ2-2, with D possibly matching TRBD1 (6 bases). The clonotype originates from a boy aged 2 to 10 in good health. CDR3 loop: CASMGASNTGELFF. The CDR3 nucleotides are TGTGCCAGCATGGGGGCCTCGAACACCGGGGAGCTGTTTTTT.